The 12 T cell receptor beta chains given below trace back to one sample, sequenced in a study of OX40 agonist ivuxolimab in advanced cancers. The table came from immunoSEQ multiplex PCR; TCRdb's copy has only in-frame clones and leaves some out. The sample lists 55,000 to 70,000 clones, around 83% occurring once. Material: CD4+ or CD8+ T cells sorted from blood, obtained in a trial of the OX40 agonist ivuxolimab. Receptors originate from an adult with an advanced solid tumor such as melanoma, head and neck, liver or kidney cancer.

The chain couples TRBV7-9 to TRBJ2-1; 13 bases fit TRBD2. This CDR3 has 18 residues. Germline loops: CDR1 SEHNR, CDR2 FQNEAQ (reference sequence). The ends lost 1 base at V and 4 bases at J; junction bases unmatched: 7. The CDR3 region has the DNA TGTGCCAGCAGCTTAGGACTAGCGGGGGGACAAATATACAATGAGCAGTTCTTC. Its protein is CASSLGLAGGQIYNEQFF.

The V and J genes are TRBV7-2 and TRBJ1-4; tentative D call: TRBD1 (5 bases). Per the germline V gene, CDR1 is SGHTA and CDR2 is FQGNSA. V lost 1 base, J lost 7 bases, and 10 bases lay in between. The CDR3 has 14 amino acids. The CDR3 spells CASSLGQGTEKLFF. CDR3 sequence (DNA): TGTGCCAGCAGCTTAGGGCAGGGTACTGAAAAACTGTTTTTT. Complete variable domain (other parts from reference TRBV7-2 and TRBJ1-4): GAGVSQSPSNKVTEKGKDVELRCDPISGHTALYWYRQSLGQGLEFLIYFQGNSAPDKSGLPSDRFSAERTGGSVSTLTIQRTQQEDSAVYLCASSLGQGTEKLFFGSGTQLSVL.

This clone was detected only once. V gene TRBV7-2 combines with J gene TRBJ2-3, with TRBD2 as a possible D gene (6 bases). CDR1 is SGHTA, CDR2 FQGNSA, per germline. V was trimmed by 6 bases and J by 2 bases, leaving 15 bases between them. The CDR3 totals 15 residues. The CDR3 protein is CASRPGSLVTDTQYF. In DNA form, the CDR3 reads TGTGCCAGCAGGCCCGGGAGCCTCGTCACAGATACGCAGTATTTT.

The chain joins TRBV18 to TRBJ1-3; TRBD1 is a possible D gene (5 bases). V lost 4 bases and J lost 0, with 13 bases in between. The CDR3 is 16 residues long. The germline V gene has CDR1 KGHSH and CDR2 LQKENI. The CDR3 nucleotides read TGTGCCAGCTCACTTCCAACGGGACGCTCTGGAAACACCATATATTTT. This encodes CASSLPTGRSGNTIYF. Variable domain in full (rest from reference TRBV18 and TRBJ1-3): NAGVMQNPRHLVRRRGQEARLRCSPMKGHSHVYWYRQLPEEGLKFMVYLQKENIIDESGMPKERFSAEFPKEGPSILRIQQVVRGDSAAYFCASSLPTGRSGNTIYFGEGSWLTVV.

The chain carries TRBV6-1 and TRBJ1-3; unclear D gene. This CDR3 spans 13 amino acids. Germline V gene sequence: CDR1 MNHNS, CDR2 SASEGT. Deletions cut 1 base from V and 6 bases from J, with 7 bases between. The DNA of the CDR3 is TGTGCCAGCAGTGAAGGGCGGGAAAACACCATATATTTT. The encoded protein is CASSEGRENTIYF.

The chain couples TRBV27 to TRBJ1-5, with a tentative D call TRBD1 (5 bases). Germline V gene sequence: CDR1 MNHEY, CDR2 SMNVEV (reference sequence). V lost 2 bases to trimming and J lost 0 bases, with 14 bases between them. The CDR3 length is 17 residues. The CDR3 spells CASSLEVPGFSNQPQHF. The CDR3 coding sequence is TGTGCCAGCAGTTTAGAGGTTCCAGGGTTTAGCAATCAGCCCCAGCATTTT.

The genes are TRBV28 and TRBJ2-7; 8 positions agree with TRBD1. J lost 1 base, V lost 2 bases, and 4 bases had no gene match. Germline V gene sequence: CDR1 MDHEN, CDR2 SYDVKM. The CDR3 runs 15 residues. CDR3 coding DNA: TGTGCCAGCAGTTTAACGGGACAGGCTTCCTACGAGCAGTACTTC. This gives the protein CASSLTGQASYEQYF.

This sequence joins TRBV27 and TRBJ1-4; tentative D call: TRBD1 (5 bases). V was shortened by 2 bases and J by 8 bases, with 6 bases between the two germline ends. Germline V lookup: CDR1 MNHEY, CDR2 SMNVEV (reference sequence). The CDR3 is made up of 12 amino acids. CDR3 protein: CASSLGGEKLFF. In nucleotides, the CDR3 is TGTGCCAGCAGTTTAGGGGGGGAAAAACTGTTTTTT. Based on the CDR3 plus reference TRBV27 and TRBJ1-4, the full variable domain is EAQVTQNPRYLITVTGKKLTVTCSQNMNHEYMSWYRQDPGLGLRQIYYSMNVEVTDKGDVPEGYKVSRKEKRNFPLILESPSPNQTSLYFCASSLGGEKLFFGSGTQLSVL.

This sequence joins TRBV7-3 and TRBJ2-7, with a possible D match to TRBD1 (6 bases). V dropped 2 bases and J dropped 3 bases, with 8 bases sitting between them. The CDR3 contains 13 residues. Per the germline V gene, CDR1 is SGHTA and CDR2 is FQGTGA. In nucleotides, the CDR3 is TGTGCCAGCAGCTTATCACAGGGCTACGAGCAGTACTTC. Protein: CASSLSQGYEQYF.

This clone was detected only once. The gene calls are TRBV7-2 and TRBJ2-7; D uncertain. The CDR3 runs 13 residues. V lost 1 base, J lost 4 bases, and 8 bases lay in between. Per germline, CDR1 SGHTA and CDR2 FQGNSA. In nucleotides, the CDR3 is TGTGCCAGCAGCTTAGGCCAGTTTTACGAGCAGTACTTC. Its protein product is CASSLGQFYEQYF. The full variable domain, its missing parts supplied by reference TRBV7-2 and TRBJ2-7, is GAGVSQSPSNKVTEKGKDVELRCDPISGHTALYWYRQSLGQGLEFLIYFQGNSAPDKSGLPSDRFSAERTGGSVSTLTIQRTQQEDSAVYLCASSLGQFYEQYFGPGTRLTVT.

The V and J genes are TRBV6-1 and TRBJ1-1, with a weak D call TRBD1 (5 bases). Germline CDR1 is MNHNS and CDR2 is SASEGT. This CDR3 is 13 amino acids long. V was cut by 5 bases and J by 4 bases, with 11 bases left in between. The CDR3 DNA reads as TGTGCCAGCAGTCATGAGGGGAGCACTGAAGCTTTCTTT. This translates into CASSHEGSTEAFF.

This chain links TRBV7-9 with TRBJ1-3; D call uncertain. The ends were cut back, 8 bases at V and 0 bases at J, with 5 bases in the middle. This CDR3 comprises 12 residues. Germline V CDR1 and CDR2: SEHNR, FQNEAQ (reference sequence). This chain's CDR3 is CASGLSGNTIYF. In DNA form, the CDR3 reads TGTGCCAGCGGTCTCTCTGGAAACACCATATATTTT.